Listed below are T cell receptor beta chains from one sample, sequenced in a study of T cells in Graves' hyperthyroidism and ophthalmopathy. TCRdb used MiXCR to reprocess the multiplex PCR reads, holding one entry per CDR3 protein. The sample has some 510,000 distinct CDR3 sequences; around 20% are singletons. The sample taken for sequencing was blood. Receptors originate from a man younger than 35 with Graves' hyperthyroidism. Both conserved end residues are part of each CDR3. Each record gives: V gene, J gene, CDR3 protein.

TRBV28	TRBJ1-1	CASKGGSDTEAFF
TRBV6-5	TRBJ2-7	CASSSSDGISYEQYF
TRBV20-1	TRBJ1-1	CSARDSIGRSWMNTEAFF
TRBV12-3/TRBV12-4	TRBJ1-1	CASTPGDRGAFF
TRBV2	TRBJ2-2	CASRWEAGTGELFF
TRBV12-3/TRBV12-4	TRBJ1-1	CASSYTRDTEAFF
TRBV2	TRBJ1-2	CASSLMGRINYGYTF
TRBV5-1	TRBJ2-5	CASSPPPGGETQYF
TRBV5-1	TRBJ1-1	CASRIRGVNEAFF
TRBV9	TRBJ1-6	CASSVEGSGSPLHF
TRBV28	TRBJ2-7	CASTPAVLGEQYF
TRBV4-2	TRBJ1-2	CASSQDRLRSEYGYTF
TRBV27	TRBJ1-2	CASSLSQGAYYGYTF
TRBV7-3	TRBJ2-2	CASSQNSGTNTGELSF
TRBV6-1	TRBJ2-7	CASSEVLQGPYEQYF
TRBV25-1	TRBJ1-1	CASSEYKGLNTEAFF
TRBV6-5	TRBJ1-2	CASSSGREVDYGYTF